The 28 T cell receptor beta chains reported below all come from one sample, sequenced in a study of regulatory T cells in long-lasting Graves disease. Arm-PCR of CDR3 regions and iRepertoire HTBI primers were the basis on which TCR beta libraries were built. From the multiplex PCR reads, TCRdb called clonotypes with MiXCR, one entry per CDR3 protein. The sample consists of about 430,000 distinct CDR3 sequences, around 23% of them appearing once. Indicated time point: persistent/refractory GD, antithyroid drugs over 5 years with positive TRAb. The TCR library was made from RNA that had been extracted from PBMCs in TRIzol. The input for sequencing was peripheral blood mononuclear cells (PBMCs), taken when the disease was refractory, from a patient treated with antithyroid drugs. Receptors originate from a female donor with Graves disease.

The chain is built from TRBV9 and TRBJ2-3; no definite D call. CDR1 is SGDLS and CDR2 is YYNGEE in the germline V gene. Trimming took off 4 bases at V and 5 bases at J, with 14 bases between the two ends. The CDR3 is 14 residues long. CDR3 bases: TGTGCCAGCAGCTTCCTTTGGGGTAAAGATACGCAGTATTTT. The encoded protein is CASSFLWGKDTQYF.

This clonotype came up many times. The chain links TRBV28 to TRBJ1-1, with a tentative D call TRBD1 (5 bases). The germline V gene encodes CDR1 MDHEN and CDR2 SYDVKM. V dropped 6 bases and J dropped 4 bases, with 15 bases sitting between them. There are 14 residues in the CDR3. CDR3 sequence (DNA): TGTGCCAGCAGAGTACAGGACGGTAGCACTGAAGCTTTCTTT. Protein sequence: CASRVQDGSTEAFF.

This clonotype has a handful of counts. The chain is built from TRBV6-5 and TRBJ2-7; TRBD2 aligns across 9 bases. CDR3 length: 15 amino acids. Germline V gene sequence: CDR1 MNHEY, CDR2 SVGAGI. V lost 2 bases and J lost 4; bases outside the gene matches: 6. CDR3: CASSYRASGTYEQYF. The CDR3 nucleotides read TGTGCCAGCAGTTACCGAGCTAGCGGGACTTACGAGCAGTACTTC.

The chain carries TRBV12-3 or TRBV12-4 and TRBJ2-7, with D perhaps being TRBD1 or TRBD2 (5 bases each). The CDR3 covers 14 residues. V lost 3 bases and J 3 bases, leaving 12 bases between the germline ends. The CDR3 DNA follows: TGTGCCAGCAGTTTTGGGGGAACCATCTACGAGCAGTACTTC. Its translation: CASSFGGTIYEQYF.

This clonotype occurred many times. This rearrangement joins TRBV20-1 to TRBJ1-2; maybe TRBD1 (5 bases). Germline V lookup: CDR1 DFQATT, CDR2 SNEGSKA (reference sequence). The V gene lost 0 bases and the J gene lost 8 bases, with 19 bases spanning the gap. The CDR3 covers 15 residues. The CDR3: CSARDPGQSKWGYTF. Written as DNA, the CDR3 is TGCAGTGCTAGAGATCCCGGACAATCCAAGTGGGGCTACACCTTC.

This sequence joins TRBV24-1 and TRBJ1-2, with 8 bases identical to TRBD1. Germline-derived CDR1 and CDR2 are KGHDR and SFDVKD. V was clipped by 6 bases and J by 6 bases; unmatched bases: 8. This CDR3 spans 14 amino acids. CDR3: CATSNPGTGDGYTF. In DNA, the CDR3 is TGTGCCACCAGTAATCCCGGGACAGGTGATGGCTACACCTTC.

This clonotype was detected many times. The chain uses TRBV7-2 and TRBJ1-2, with 9 bases identical to TRBD1. V was pared by 5 bases and J by 3 bases, with 13 bases of the junction left unmatched. Germline V CDR1 and CDR2: SGHTA, FQGNSA. This CDR3 is built from 17 residues. The CDR3 DNA reads as TGTGCCAGCAGCCGACGACCACGACAGGGGGAGGACTATGGCTACACCTTC. Its translation: CASSRRPRQGEDYGYTF.

There are a few counts of this clonotype. CDR3 coding DNA: TGTGCCTGGGGGGGGGGAGTAGGGTTTTATGAGCAGTACTTC. Its translation is CAWGGGVGFYEQYF. This rearrangement joins TRBV30 to TRBJ2-7; 7 nucleotides match TRBD2. The V segment lost 5 bases and the J segment 7 bases; nucleotides outside the gene matches: 14. Germline loops: CDR1 GTSNPN, CDR2 SVGIG (reference sequence). This CDR3 is 14 amino acids long.

This clonotype was detected many times. The rearrangement links TRBV2 to TRBJ2-7; 7 nucleotides line up with TRBD2. Per germline, CDR1 SNHLY and CDR2 FYNNEI. J was trimmed by 0 bases and V by 11 bases; bases with no gene match: 10. The CDR3 has 14 residues. The CDR3 bases are TGTGCCGGCGGGGGACGGACAAGCTCCTACGAGCAGTACTTC. Protein sequence: CAGGGRTSSYEQYF.

There are many counts of this clonotype. The rearrangement joins TRBV4-1 to TRBJ2-7; perhaps D is TRBD1 or TRBD2 (5 bases each). Germline CDR1 and CDR2: MGHRA and YSYEKL. The ends were cut back, 5 bases at V and 2 bases at J, with 19 bases in the middle. The CDR3 loop spans 16 amino acids. CDR3 sequence reads: CASSAIWQGPPYEQYF. For the CDR3, the DNA is TGCGCCAGCAGCGCGATCTGGCAGGGACCGCCCTACGAGCAGTACTTC.

The chain carries TRBV28 and TRBJ2-1; no firm D call. The V gene lost 5 bases and the J gene lost 7 bases, with 12 bases spanning the gap. The CDR3 is 13 amino acids. Germline assignment: CDR1 MDHEN and CDR2 SYDVKM. The CDR3 reads CASSAPGRNEQFF. CDR3 nucleotides: TGTGCCAGCAGTGCTCCTGGACGGAATGAGCAGTTCTTC.

This clonotype was seen a few times. The J gene is TRBJ2-2, the V gene TRBV28; D gene uncertain. The CDR3 spans 16 residues. V lost 2 bases and J 4 bases, leaving 14 bases between the germline ends. Germline CDR1 MDHEN, CDR2 SYDVKM. The CDR3: CASSLIGGMGTGELFF. CDR3 nucleotide sequence: TGTGCCAGCAGTTTAATTGGTGGGATGGGCACCGGGGAGCTGTTTTTT.

The chain uses TRBV5-6 and TRBJ2-5; TRBD1 matches 10 bases. The length of the CDR3 is 15 residues. The germline CDR1 and CDR2 sequences are SGHDT and YYEEEE. Trimming took 4 bases from V and 3 from J; bases not matched to a gene: 6. CDR3 sequence: CASSPPTGGEETQYF. The CDR3 bases are TGTGCCAGCAGCCCCCCGACAGGGGGCGAAGAGACCCAGTACTTC.

This clonotype was counted ten times or more. The V call is TRBV5-5, the J call TRBJ2-5, with D unclear. This CDR3 spans 13 amino acids. V lost 2 bases to trimming and J lost 0 bases, with 5 bases between them. Per the germline V gene, CDR1 is SGHKS and CDR2 is YYEKEE (reference sequence). The CDR3 DNA reads TGTGCCAGCAGCTTTCGAGACCAAGAGACCCAGTACTTC. Translating gives CASSFRDQETQYF.

The chain uses TRBV30 and TRBJ2-7; D is perhaps TRBD1 or TRBD2 (5 bases each). The CDR3 spans 13 residues. Germline lookup yields CDR1 GTSNPN and CDR2 SVGIG (reference sequence). V lost 4 bases to trimming and J lost 1 base, with 11 bases between them. CDR3 sequence (DNA): TGTGCCTGGAATTGGGACGCTTCCTACGAGCAGTACTTC. Translation: CAWNWDASYEQYF.

This clonotype was found a few times. This chain uses TRBV20-1 with TRBJ2-7; 13 nucleotides line up with TRBD2. The V and J ends lost 3 bases and 0 bases, in that order; junction bases with no gene match: 5. From germline, CDR1 is DFQATT and CDR2 SNEGSKA (reference sequence). The CDR3 sequence is 16 residues long. The CDR3 is CSASGLAGVASYEQYF. CDR3 nucleotides: TGCAGTGCTAGCGGACTAGCGGGAGTAGCCTCCTACGAGCAGTACTTC.

Points on this clonotype: This may come from a read error, since a much larger clone is one base off. The chain employs TRBV11-2 and TRBJ2-7, with 10 bases fitting TRBD2. CDR3 length: 15 residues. The germline V gene has CDR1 SGHAT and CDR2 FQNNGV. DNA of the CDR3: TGTGTCAGCAACCCGTGGGCTAGCGGGAGCGACGAGCAGTACTTC. This codes for CVSNPWASGSDEQYF.

Many counts were recorded for this clonotype. The chain links TRBV5-1 to TRBJ1-1; the D is unclear. Trimming stripped 5 bases from V and 1 base from J, with 15 bases between. CDR3 length: 15 residues. Germline V lookup: CDR1 SGHRS, CDR2 YFSETQ. The CDR3: CASSDPREGNTEAFF. CDR3 DNA: TGCGCCAGCAGTGACCCGAGGGAGGGGAACACTGAAGCTTTCTTT.

This clonotype has a count of ten or more. This chain uses TRBV7-9 with TRBJ1-2; TRBD1 matches at 9 bases. Germline values: CDR1 SEHNR, CDR2 FQNEAQ (reference sequence). There are 19 residues in the CDR3. V lost 2 bases, J lost 6 bases, and 19 bases stayed unmatched. The chain's CDR3 is CASSLSQLERDRASDGYTF. The CDR3 DNA reads TGTGCCAGCAGCTTATCCCAACTGGAGAGGGACAGGGCATCGGATGGCTACACCTTC.

This clonotype has more than one count but fewer than ten. The J gene is TRBJ2-7, the V gene TRBV10-1; 10 bases align to TRBD1. The CDR3 consists of 13 residues. CDR1 and CDR2 from the germline V gene are WNHNN and SYGVQD (reference sequence). With V trimmed by 3 bases and J by 6 bases, 2 bases remained unmatched. The CDR3 loop reads CASSERTGGEQYF. Written as DNA, the CDR3 is TGCGCCAGCAGTGAAAGGACAGGGGGCGAGCAGTACTTC.

This clonotype was seen more than once but under ten times. The V call is TRBV7-7, the J call TRBJ2-3; 7 bases match TRBD2. This CDR3 is built from 14 residues. Losses at the gene ends were 1 base for V and 4 bases for J; bases not matched to a gene: 2. The germline V gene has CDR1 SSHAT and CDR2 FNYEAQ (reference sequence). The CDR3 sequence is CASSLDGRSDTQYF. The CDR3 region has the DNA TGTGCCAGCAGCTTAGACGGGAGGTCAGATACGCAGTATTTT.

CDR3 sequence reads: CAIRPQGSRNTIYF. The CDR3 DNA reads as TGTGCCATCAGGCCACAGGGGAGTAGGAACACCATATATTTT. This chain uses TRBV10-3 with TRBJ1-3; the match to TRBD1 covers 7 bases. From germline, CDR1 is ENHRY and CDR2 SYGVKD. The CDR3 consists of 14 residues. The J segment lost 7 bases and the V segment lost 6 bases, leaving 9 bases of the junction unmatched.

This chain links TRBV28 with TRBJ2-3, with TRBD2 matching 7 bases. Per germline, CDR1 MDHEN and CDR2 SYDVKM. CDR3 length: 12 residues. V shed 2 bases, J shed 9 bases, and the junction held 2 bases outside the gene matches. For the CDR3, the DNA is TGTGCCAGCAGTTTAATAGCGGGCACGCAGTATTTT. It translates to CASSLIAGTQYF.

This clonotype occurred many times. The chain has TRBV2 and TRBJ1-1; TRBD1 might be the D (5 bases). The germline V gene encodes CDR1 SNHLY and CDR2 FYNNEI. This CDR3 spans 13 amino acids. The germline V and J ends were trimmed by 5 bases and 0 bases, with 7 bases remaining between them. The CDR3 region has the DNA TGTGCCAGCAGTCCAGGGATGAACACTGAAGCTTTCTTT. This sequence encodes CASSPGMNTEAFF.

This clonotype was detected a few times. One end of the junction fails to match germline, which may point to a read error. This rearrangement joins TRBV7-9 to TRBJ2-4; TRBD2 matches at 10 bases. CDR1 and CDR2 (germline): SEHNR, FQNEAQ (reference sequence). CDR3 length: 14 amino acids. The CDR3 nucleotides are TGTGCCAGCAGCTTAGGAGGACTAGCGGAAATAAGGGACTTC. This translates into CASSLGGLAEIRDF. Supplemented by reference TRBV7-9 and TRBJ2-4, the full variable domain reads DTGVSQNPRHKITKRGQNVTFRCDPISEHNRLYWYRQTLGQGPEFLTYFQNEAQLEKSRLLSDRFSAERPKGSFSTLEIQRTEQGDSAMYLCASSLGGLAEIRDFGAGTRLSVL.

The chain recombines TRBV5-1 with TRBJ1-1; D gene unclear. This CDR3 region has 13 residues. Germline assignment: CDR1 SGHRS and CDR2 YFSETQ. Trimming took 1 base from V and 11 from J, leaving 15 bases between them. CDR3 in amino acids: CASSLTDSSAAFF. DNA of the CDR3: TGCGCCAGCAGCTTGACGGACTCCTCTGCCGCTTTCTTT.

This clonotype was seen many times. The rearrangement joins TRBV10-3 to TRBJ1-6; TRBD1 aligns across 8 bases. Germline V gives CDR1 ENHRY, CDR2 SYGVKD. The CDR3 spans 13 residues. V lost 10 bases to trimming and J lost 9 bases; unmatched junction nucleotides: 8. CDR3 DNA: TGTGCCACCCAACAGGGGGGAGCTTCACCCCTCCACTTT. It is translated as CATQQGGASPLHF.

This clonotype occurred a few times. The chain couples TRBV20-1 to TRBJ1-1; D not certain. V shed 5 bases and J shed 6 bases, with 13 bases lying between them. Germline CDR1 and CDR2: DFQATT and SNEGSKA (reference sequence). This CDR3 has 12 amino acids. Here the CDR3 DNA reads TGCAGTGCTCCCAGATCCGGGCCTGAAGCTTTCTTT. Translating it yields CSAPRSGPEAFF.